Listed below are T cell receptor beta chains from one sample, sequenced in a study of cytomegalovirus exposure and HLA in healthy donors. Libraries were prepared by immunoSEQ multiplex PCR; TCRdb keeps only in-frame clonotypes and omits some of them. This sample has over 75,000 clones; 65% to 80% occur once, and the top ten carry around 15%. The sequenced sample consisted of PBMCs. The receptors here all came from a man aged 55 to 70 in good health and CMV-seropositive. CDR3s include the opening cysteine and the closing phenylalanine or tryptophan. The D gene is left open where the match is weak. The size field is filled for only some rows; it gives once, few, many or a size class.

CDR3aa | CDR3nt | j_gene | v_gene | abundance | d_gene
CASSGQGSALWTQYF | TGTGCCAGCAGCGGGCAGGGCTCGGCCCTTTGGACCCAGTACTTC | TRBJ2-5 | TRBV28 | . | .
CASSSLGSRTDTQYF | TGTGCCAGCAGCTCCCTAGGTAGTCGCACAGATACGCAGTATTTT | TRBJ2-3 | TRBV11-2 | few | .
CASSQGEYRDRDGYTF | TGCGCCAGCAGCCAAGGGGAGTACCGGGACAGGGATGGCTACACCTTC | TRBJ1-2 | TRBV4-1 | . | TRBD1
CASTGAHEQYF | TGTGCCAGCACAGGGGCCCACGAGCAGTACTTC | TRBJ2-7 | TRBV2 | . | .
CASSEAGLRTGAYEQYF | TGTGCCAGCAGTGAAGCGGGACTAAGGACAGGGGCCTACGAGCAGTACTTC | TRBJ2-7 | TRBV2 | . | TRBD1
CASSQGLGTGSRSYEQYF | TGTGCCAGCAGCCAAGGACTAGGGACCGGCAGTAGGTCCTACGAGCAGTACTTC | TRBJ2-7 | TRBV4-2 | . | .
CASSVQGASKTQYF | TGTGCCAGCAGCGTACAGGGGGCCTCGAAGACCCAGTACTTC | TRBJ2-5 | TRBV9 | . | TRBD1
CASNLGSADNEQFF | TGTGCCAGCAACCTCGGGTCAGCAGACAATGAGCAGTTCTTC | TRBJ2-1 | TRBV28 | . | .
CASSPRGGPEQYF | TGTGCCAGCAGCCCCCGGGGAGGGCCCGAGCAGTACTTC | TRBJ2-7 | TRBV4-2 | . | TRBD2
CASSQLGRLRSPGNEQYF | TGCGCCAGCAGCCAACTAGGTCGGCTCAGGTCGCCGGGGAACGAGCAGTACTTC | TRBJ2-7 | TRBV4-1 | once | .
CASSQDRGDNEQFF | TGCGCCAGCAGCCAAGACCGGGGGGACAATGAGCAGTTCTTC | TRBJ2-1 | TRBV4-3 | . | TRBD2
CASSMEGSNYGYTF | TGCGCCAGCAGCATGGAGGGTTCCAACTATGGCTACACCTTC | TRBJ1-2 | TRBV4-3 | . | .
CASSPPGGGNQPQHF | TGTGCCAGCTCACCCCCGGGGGGAGGCAATCAGCCCCAGCATTTT | TRBJ1-5 | TRBV18 | once | .
CASSPPRTKGGEQFF | TGTGCCAGCTCACCCCCACGGACAAAGGGTGGTGAGCAGTTCTTC | TRBJ2-1 | TRBV18 | . | .
CASSVGTVRSGNTIYF | TGTGCCAGCAGCGTCGGGACAGTTCGCTCTGGAAACACCATATATTTT | TRBJ1-3 | TRBV7-9 | few | TRBD1
CASSSQTDSIYNEQFF | TGTGCCAGTAGCTCCCAGACAGATAGCATTTACAATGAGCAGTTCTTC | TRBJ2-1 | TRBV19 | . | .
CASSLYTGATTGELFF | TGTGCCAGCAGTTTATACACAGGGGCGACCACCGGGGAGCTGTTTTTT | TRBJ2-2 | TRBV28 | . | TRBD1
CASRETGGETQYF | TGTGCCAGCAGAGAAACAGGGGGGGAGACCCAGTACTTC | TRBJ2-5 | TRBV28 | . | TRBD1
CASSVWGGEQYF | TGTGCCAGCAGCGTTTGGGGAGGCGAGCAGTACTTC | TRBJ2-7 | TRBV9 | . | .
CASSRQIAGAGNTIYF | TGCGCCAGCAGCCGGCAGATTGCGGGGGCTGGAAACACCATATATTTT | TRBJ1-3 | TRBV4-3 | . | .
CASSLGPRREQYF | TGTGCCAGCAGCTTAGGCCCCCGGAGGGAGCAGTACTTC | TRBJ2-7 | TRBV7-6 | . | .
CASSLASSYNEQFF | TGCGCCAGCAGCTTGGCCAGCTCCTACAATGAGCAGTTCTTC | TRBJ2-1 | TRBV5-1 | once | .
CASAPSGGSGNTIYF | TGTGCCAGCGCTCCCAGCGGGGGATCCGGAAACACCATATATTTT | TRBJ1-3 | TRBV27 | . | .
CASRSAGAGTDTQYF | TGTGCCAGCAGGTCAGCGGGGGCGGGCACAGATACGCAGTATTTT | TRBJ2-3 | TRBV6-5 | . | TRBD2
CASSQTQVSGNTIYF | TGTGCCAGCTCACAGACACAGGTCTCTGGGAACACCATATATTTT | TRBJ1-3 | TRBV18 | . | .
CASSLGGTNTGELFF | TGTGCCAGCAGCTTAGGAGGGACGAACACCGGGGAGCTGTTTTTT | TRBJ2-2 | TRBV7-3 | few | .
CASIRGGAEAFF | TGTGCCAGCATACGGGGGGGGGCTGAAGCTTTCTTT | TRBJ1-1 | TRBV2 | . | .
CASSLGASVETQYF | TGTGCCAGCAGCTTAGGAGCTAGCGTTGAGACCCAGTACTTC | TRBJ2-5 | TRBV7-2 | once | .
CASSLNIRGMNTEAFF | TGCGCCAGCAGCTTGAACATAAGAGGCATGAACACTGAAGCTTTCTTT | TRBJ1-1 | TRBV5-1 | . | .
CASSQGGGTDTQYF | TGCGCCAGCAGCCAAGGGGGGGGCACAGATACGCAGTATTTT | TRBJ2-3 | TRBV4-1 | . | .
CASSLWDRNEQYF | TGTGCCAGCAGCTTATGGGACAGAAACGAGCAGTACTTC | TRBJ2-7 | TRBV7-2 | once | TRBD1
CASSLITGGRETQYF | TGTGCCAGCAGCCTAATCACAGGGGGCCGAGAGACCCAGTACTTC | TRBJ2-5 | TRBV13 | few | TRBD1
CASSISGVGYEQYF | TGTGCCAGTAGTATATCGGGAGTCGGCTACGAGCAGTACTTC | TRBJ2-7 | TRBV19 | . | .
CASSEYRGGTNEKLFF | TGTGCCAGCAGTGAATATCGGGGGGGGACTAATGAAAAACTGTTTTTT | TRBJ1-4 | TRBV25-1 | few | .
CASSQDPGRVVETQYF | TGCGCCAGCAGCCAAGACCCTGGCAGGGTCGTGGAGACCCAGTACTTC | TRBJ2-5 | TRBV4-1 | once | .
CASSPPRVGTGELFF | TGTGCCAGCTCACCACCGCGGGTCGGCACCGGGGAGCTGTTTTTT | TRBJ2-2 | TRBV18 | . | .
CASSLNRGLYEQYF | TGTGCCAGCAGCTTGAACAGGGGGCTGTACGAGCAGTACTTC | TRBJ2-7 | TRBV5-4 | few | TRBD1
CASSLNPGANEKLFF | TGTGCCAGCAGCCTTAACCCGGGAGCTAATGAAAAACTGTTTTTT | TRBJ1-4 | TRBV7-9 | . | .
CASSYNRELFF | TGTGCCAGCAGTTATAACAGGGAGCTGTTTTTT | TRBJ2-2 | TRBV28 | few | .
CASSQEDSSTDTQYF | TGCGCCAGCAGCCAAGAGGACAGTAGCACAGATACGCAGTATTTT | TRBJ2-3 | TRBV4-3 | . | .
CASGENIQYF | TGTGCCAGCGGAGAAAACATTCAGTACTTC | TRBJ2-4 | TRBV6-5 | few | .
CASSLLPSYNEQFF | TGTGCCAGCAGCTTACTACCCTCCTACAATGAGCAGTTCTTC | TRBJ2-1 | TRBV7-2 | . | .